This record concerns one T cell receptor (beta chain) sequence. This entry belongs to a study of cytomegalovirus exposure and HLA in healthy donors. Across the study: HLA-typed donors were the source of about 85 million unique TCRs, which an early data release held.

V lost 3 bases, J lost 5 bases, and 4 bases stayed unmatched. From germline, CDR1 is SGHTA and CDR2 FQGTGA. This CDR3 region has 13 residues. It was with 60 Vbeta and 13 Jbeta primers that the PCR ran. Some clones are missing from TCRdb's copy, which holds only in-frame ones; the method was immunoSEQ multiplex PCR. The sample holds approximately 210,000 clones, about four fifths seen once. This TCR was recovered from a woman aged 45-60 years in good health and CMV-seropositive. Sample: PBMCs. This chain links TRBV7-3 with TRBJ2-7; 7 positions agree with TRBD1. Here the CDR3 DNA reads TGTGCCAGCAGCTTTGACAGGGCAAACGAGCAGTACTTC. Its translation is CASSFDRANEQYF.